Listed here are 14 T cell receptor beta chains from one sample, sequenced in a study of shared clonotypes between healthy human individuals. Only in-frame clones appear in the TCRdb table, and some are missing; sequencing was by immunoSEQ multiplex PCR. The data contain some 740,000 clones, 85% to 95% of them singletons. In the naive CD8 group, cells lacked CD45RO and were positively selected for CCR7, so terminally differentiated effector memory CD45RA+ cells were left out. Sequencing was performed on naive CD8+ T cells sorted from blood. These receptors came from a man aged 30 to 39 in good health.

The chain combines TRBV25-1 with TRBJ2-2; TRBD1 matches at 7 bases. V was clipped by 3 bases and J by 0 bases; unmatched bases: 4. Germline values: CDR1 MGHDK, CDR2 SYGVNS. The CDR3 is made up of 16 amino acids. The CDR3 DNA reads TGTGCCAGCAGTGATGTAGGACAGGCGAACACCGGGGAGCTGTTTTTT. This sequence encodes CASSDVGQANTGELFF.

V and J are TRBV9 and TRBJ1-5; D unresolved. V was shortened by 0 bases and J by 5 bases, with 9 bases between the two germline ends. CDR1 is SGDLS and CDR2 is YYNGEE in the germline V gene. The CDR3 has 14 residues. The CDR3 spells CASSVGVGDQPQHF. In nucleotides, the CDR3 is TGTGCCAGCAGCGTAGGCGTCGGTGATCAGCCCCAGCATTTT.

The V call is TRBV5-4, the J call TRBJ2-7; 9 bases agree with TRBD1. With V trimmed by 4 bases and J by 4 bases, 6 bases remained unmatched. Germline V lookup: CDR1 SGHNT, CDR2 YYREEE (reference sequence). This CDR3 has 14 amino acids. CDR3 sequence (DNA): TGTGCCAGCAGCGGCGGGACAGGGCCGTACGAGCAGTACTTC. This sequence encodes CASSGGTGPYEQYF. The whole variable domain, filled in from reference TRBV5-4 and TRBJ2-7, reads ETGVTQSPTHLIKTRGQQVTLRCSSQSGHNTVSWYQQALGQGPQFIFQYYREEENGRGNFPPRFSGLQFPNYSSELNVNALELDDSALYLCASSGGTGPYEQYFGPGTRLTVT.

V usage is TRBV9 and J usage is TRBJ2-3, with a tentative D call TRBD1 (5 bases). The germline gives CDR1 SGDLS, CDR2 YYNGEE. Trimming shortened V by 3 bases and J by 3 bases, and 11 bases separated the two germline ends. CDR3 length: 14 residues. The CDR3 protein is CASSASRVTDTQYF. In DNA, the CDR3 is TGTGCCAGCAGCGCGAGCAGGGTAACAGATACGCAGTATTTT.

The rearrangement joins TRBV27 to TRBJ1-5; 7 bases align to TRBD1. Germline lookup yields CDR1 MNHEY and CDR2 SMNVEV (reference sequence). This CDR3 spans 14 amino acids. J gave up 4 bases and V 2 bases, and 2 bases lay outside the gene matches. The CDR3 reads CASSLTGANQPQHF. The CDR3 DNA follows: TGTGCCAGCAGTTTAACAGGGGCGAATCAGCCCCAGCATTTT.

V gene TRBV11-2 combines with J gene TRBJ2-7, with 14 bases matching TRBD2. With V trimmed by 2 bases and J by 0 bases, 6 bases remained unmatched. This CDR3 has 18 residues. Germline lookup yields CDR1 SGHAT and CDR2 FQNNGV. This CDR3 reads CASSLRLAGGTLSYEQYF. DNA for the CDR3: TGTGCCAGCAGCTTAAGACTAGCGGGAGGGACCCTCTCCTACGAGCAGTACTTC.

The chain uses TRBV9 and TRBJ2-1; 12 bases are a match to TRBD2. The CDR3 length is 17 residues. Trimming at V came to 3 bases and at J to 0 bases, leaving 4 bases not matched to a gene. In germline, CDR1 is SGDLS, CDR2 YYNGEE. The CDR3 spells CASSARLAGVSYNEQFF. The CDR3 DNA is TGTGCCAGCAGCGCGAGACTAGCGGGAGTCTCCTACAATGAGCAGTTCTTC.

The rearrangement joins TRBV5-4 to TRBJ1-3, with 7 bases identical to TRBD1. V was clipped by 2 bases and J by 3 bases; unmatched bases: 5. Germline V CDR1 and CDR2: SGHNT, YYREEE (reference sequence). The CDR3 is 15 residues long. In nucleotides, the CDR3 is TGTGCCAGCAGCTTTAAGGGGGCCCTTGGAAACACCATATATTTT. It specifies CASSFKGALGNTIYF.

The CDR3 DNA sequence: TGTGCCAGCAGTTTATATGCCTCAGCCGTCTCCTACGAGCAGTACTTC. It encodes CASSLYASAVSYEQYF. The V gene is TRBV27, the J gene TRBJ2-7; D unclear. With 1 base removed from V and 0 bases from J, the gap between germline ends came to 13 bases. The CDR3 loop spans 16 amino acids. CDR1 and CDR2 from the germline V gene are MNHEY and SMNVEV (reference sequence).

This chain links TRBV19 with TRBJ2-1; 14 bases map to TRBD2. Germline V gene lookup returns CDR1 LNHDA and CDR2 SQIVND (reference sequence). This CDR3 region has 17 residues. V lost 5 bases, J lost 0 bases, and 3 bases stayed unmatched. The CDR3 DNA reads TGTGCCAGTAGTTGGACTAGCGGGAGGTCCTCCTACAATGAGCAGTTCTTC. Its protein product is CASSWTSGRSSYNEQFF.

As concerns this clone: Other DNA sequences from this sample encode an identical CDR3 as well. The genes are TRBV4-3 and TRBJ2-1; D call uncertain. Per germline, CDR1 LGHNA and CDR2 YSLEER. CDR3 size: 14 residues. V was clipped by 1 base and J by 0 bases, with 4 bases between them. CDR3 in amino acids: CASSQVGSYNEQFF. The DNA of the CDR3 is TGCGCCAGCAGCCAAGTGGGCTCCTACAATGAGCAGTTCTTC.

This chain links TRBV5-3 with TRBJ1-5; a possible D gene is TRBD1 (6 bases). Being an ORF, TRBV5-3 has a function that is uncertain. This CDR3 comprises 17 residues. Trimming removed 4 bases from V and 2 bases from J, with 19 bases in between. CDR3 sequence (DNA): TGTGCCAGAAGCCCATCCAGGGGTAAGAACGGCAATCAGCCCCAGCATTTT. Protein sequence: CARSPSRGKNGNQPQHF.

This chain uses TRBV4-1 with TRBJ2-2, with D possibly TRBD2 on 6 matching bases. V was clipped by 0 bases and J by 3 bases, with 8 bases between them. Per the germline V gene, CDR1 is MGHRA and CDR2 is YSYEKL. The CDR3 is made up of 15 amino acids. CDR3 in amino acids: CASSQEGGDTGELFF. CDR3 coding DNA: TGCGCCAGCAGCCAAGAAGGCGGGGACACCGGGGAGCTGTTTTTT.

V gene TRBV29-1 combines with J gene TRBJ2-1, with 11 bases matching TRBD2. The CDR3 consists of 15 residues. The germline CDR1 and CDR2 sequences are SQVTM and ANQGSEA. The V gene end was trimmed by 4 bases and the J gene end by 9 bases; junction bases not matched to a gene: 11. The CDR3 DNA follows: TGCAGCGTTGCTTGGGGTACTAGCGGGAGTCGTGAGCAGTTCTTC. Residues: CSVAWGTSGSREQFF.